What follows are 20 T cell receptor beta chains derived from one specimen sequenced in a study of shared clonotypes between healthy human individuals. Here immunoSEQ multiplex PCR was the method, and the copy in TCRdb shows in-frame clones only, minus some. In the table there are around 2.5 million clones, 93% of which are singletons. The sample taken for sequencing was naive CD4+ T cells from PBMCs. Subset here: CD45RA+ positively selected. All receptors come from a young man in good health. Some clones in this sample may be carry-over from other donors' samples.

The chain is built from TRBV4-2 and TRBJ2-2; D might be TRBD1 or TRBD2, each matching 5 bases. V lost 3 bases, J lost 6 bases, and 17 bases lay in between. Germline V CDR1 and CDR2: LGHNA, YNFKEQ. The CDR3 runs to 16 residues. CDR3 region: CASSQTTEGFPGELFF. The CDR3 DNA is TGTGCCAGCAGCCAGACCACAGAGGGGTTTCCCGGGGAGCTGTTTTTT.

In this sample, this clone turned up a few times. Other nucleotide sequences from this sample produce the same CDR3. This chain uses TRBV6-1 with TRBJ1-1; D is ambiguous. Trimming pared 4 bases from V and 4 bases from J, leaving 13 bases between. The CDR3 is 14 residues long. Germline loops: CDR1 MNHNS, CDR2 SASEGT. The CDR3 coding sequence is TGTGCCAGCAGTGGCTACCGAGGTGGCACTGAAGCTTTCTTT. Protein product: CASSGYRGGTEAFF.

This clone came up once. This sequence joins TRBV5-1 and TRBJ2-7, with D unclear. This CDR3 has 14 amino acids. With 4 bases removed from V and 3 bases from J, the gap between germline ends came to 14 bases. Germline CDR1 SGHRS, CDR2 YFSETQ. The CDR3 DNA follows: TGCGCCAGCAGCGTTGCCGGACCGCACTACGAGCAGTACTTC. This encodes CASSVAGPHYEQYF. Drawing the rest from reference TRBV5-1 and TRBJ2-7, the complete variable domain is KAGVTQTPRYLIKTRGQQVTLSCSPISGHRSVSWYQQTPGQGLQFLFEYFSETQRNKGNFPGRFSGRQFSNSRSEMNVSTLELGDSALYLCASSVAGPHYEQYFGPGTRLTVT.

The chain carries TRBV7-9 and TRBJ2-7; D not certain. This CDR3 is 13 amino acids long. Per the germline V gene, CDR1 is SEHNR and CDR2 is FQNEAQ (reference sequence). V lost 3 bases and J lost 6, with 12 bases in between. CDR3 bases: TGTGCCAGCAGCTTTTCGAGCGTCGGCGAGCAGTACTTC. It yields the protein CASSFSSVGEQYF.

The rearrangement joins TRBV30 to TRBJ2-1; 10 bases are a match to TRBD1. With V trimmed by 5 bases and J by 7 bases, 8 bases remained unmatched. The CDR3 runs to 14 residues. Germline V gene data show CDR1 as GTSNPN and CDR2 as SVGIG (reference sequence). CDR3 sequence (DNA): TGTGCCTGGGGGGCCTGGGACAGGGGAAATGAGCAGTTCTTC. Translation gives CAWGAWDRGNEQFF.

The chain uses TRBV5-6 and TRBJ1-1; D call uncertain. The V and J ends lost 4 bases and 6 bases respectively, with 16 bases between them. This CDR3 contains 14 residues. CDR1 is SGHDT, CDR2 YYEEEE, per germline. This CDR3 reads CASSALSGAAEAFF. The CDR3 region has the DNA TGTGCCAGCAGCGCACTCTCAGGTGCGGCTGAAGCTTTCTTT.

The chain employs TRBV5-1 and TRBJ2-2; perhaps TRBD1 as D (5 bases). The CDR3 is made up of 16 amino acids. Trimming stripped 0 bases from V and 4 bases from J, with 13 bases between. Germline CDR1 is SGHRS and CDR2 is YFSETQ. The CDR3 sequence: CASSLGITGSTGELFF. The CDR3 nucleotides are TGCGCCAGCAGCTTGGGGATCACAGGTTCCACCGGGGAGCTGTTTTTT.

This chain connects TRBV6-5 to TRBJ1-1; possible D gene TRBD1, 6 bases. The V gene's germline CDR1 is MNHEY and CDR2 SVGAGI. V lost 6 bases to trimming and J lost 0 bases, with 14 bases between them. This CDR3 is built from 15 residues. The CDR3 DNA follows: TGTGCCAGCAGCCGGGGGGCAGGGATGAACACTGAAGCTTTCTTT. Protein product: CASSRGAGMNTEAFF.

This clone was seen a single time. The CDR3 coding sequence is TGTGCCATCAGGGTGGGGACACAGAACACCGGGGAGCTGTTTTTT. Its translation: CAIRVGTQNTGELFF. The J gene is TRBJ2-2, the V gene TRBV10-3; possibly TRBD1 for D (6 bases). The germline V gene has CDR1 ENHRY and CDR2 SYGVKD. Trimming pared 6 bases from V and 1 base from J, leaving 12 bases between. CDR3 length equals 15 residues.

V is TRBV10-3 and J is TRBJ2-1; 14 bases align to TRBD2. V was clipped by 4 bases and J by 7 bases; unmatched bases: 6. The germline CDR1 and CDR2 sequences are ENHRY and SYGVKD. The CDR3 consists of 16 residues. CDR3 region: CAISGGLAGVSNEQFF. In DNA, the CDR3 is TGTGCCATCAGTGGGGGACTAGCGGGAGTAAGTAATGAGCAGTTCTTC.

This chain joins TRBV27 and TRBJ2-1; TRBD2 matches at 7 bases. The CDR3 has 15 residues. The V gene's germline CDR1 is MNHEY and CDR2 SMNVEV (reference sequence). V lost 4 bases to trimming and J lost 1 base; unmatched junction nucleotides: 4. The CDR3 region has the DNA TGTGCCAGCAGTTCCTCAGCGGGATCCTACAATGAGCAGTTCTTC. Residues: CASSSSAGSYNEQFF.

This chain connects TRBV7-3 to TRBJ1-1, with no clear D. Trimming stripped 2 bases from V and 5 bases from J, with 3 bases between. This CDR3 contains 11 residues. In germline, CDR1 is SGHTA, CDR2 FQGTGA. In nucleotides, the CDR3 is TGTGCCAGCAGCTTAGGGACTGAAGCTTTCTTT. Its translation is CASSLGTEAFF.

CDR3: CASSLNSGAISAYEQYF. The CDR3 DNA reads TGTGCCAGCAGCTTAAATAGCGGGGCCATCTCCGCCTACGAGCAGTACTTC. The chain is built from TRBV7-2 and TRBJ2-7; 8 nucleotides align to TRBD2. Trimming cost V 2 bases and J 2 bases; bases outside gene matches: 11. Germline loops: CDR1 SGHTA, CDR2 FQGNSA. The CDR3 contains 17 residues.

This chain uses TRBV11-1 with TRBJ2-5; TRBD1 agrees at 8 bases. V shed 6 bases, J shed 2 bases, and the junction held 5 bases outside the gene matches. Per the germline V gene, CDR1 is SGHAT and CDR2 is FQDESV (reference sequence). This CDR3 comprises 14 residues. CDR3 protein: CASSHDRGQETQYF. The DNA for the CDR3 is TGTGCCAGCAGTCACGACAGGGGACAAGAGACCCAGTACTTC.

The V and J genes are TRBV5-8 and TRBJ2-3, with D maybe TRBD1 (6 bases). This CDR3 contains 12 residues. Germline values: CDR1 SGHTS, CDR2 YDEGEE. Trimming removed 4 bases from V and 10 bases from J, with 13 bases in between. The CDR3 coding sequence is TGTGCCAGCAGCCCATACAGGGCTGCGCAGTATTTT. Translating it yields CASSPYRAAQYF.

The V and J genes are TRBV30 and TRBJ2-1; D gene ambiguous. Trimming cost V 5 bases and J 4 bases, with 12 bases left between them. The germline V gene encodes CDR1 GTSNPN and CDR2 SVGIG (reference sequence). CDR3 size: 13 residues. CDR3 nucleotides: TGTGCCTGGTCTTTTCTGATATACAATGAGCAGTTCTTC. Translated, it gives CAWSFLIYNEQFF.

This sequence joins TRBV28 and TRBJ2-7; TRBD2 aligns across 7 bases. Per the germline V gene, CDR1 is MDHEN and CDR2 is SYDVKM. This CDR3 comprises 12 residues. V gave up 7 bases and J gave up 6 bases; unmatched junction bases: 6. The CDR3 loop is CASKAGPVEQYF. The CDR3 nucleotides are TGTGCCAGCAAAGCGGGACCGGTCGAGCAGTACTTC. Filled out from reference TRBV28 and TRBJ2-7, the complete variable domain reads DVKVTQSSRYLVKRTGEKVFLECVQDMDHENMFWYRQDPGLGLRLIYFSYDVKMKEKGDIPEGYSVSREKKERFSLILESASTNQTSMYLCASKAGPVEQYFGPGTRLTVT.

Concerning this clone: Other DNA sequences in this specimen translate into the identical CDR3. V and J are TRBV6-1 and TRBJ1-1; D call uncertain. CDR1 and CDR2 (germline): MNHNS, SASEGT. Trimming removed 1 base at V and 1 base at J, with 4 bases between. There are 13 residues in the CDR3. The CDR3 region has the DNA TGTGCCAGCAGTGAAGGGCAGAACACTGAAGCTTTCTTT. This encodes CASSEGQNTEAFF.

The chain combines TRBV27 with TRBJ2-7; TRBD2 matches at 9 bases. The CDR3 has 19 amino acids. Germline trimming cut 2 bases from V and 5 bases from J; bases unmatched to any gene: 19. The V gene's germline CDR1 is MNHEY and CDR2 SMNVEV (reference sequence). DNA for the CDR3: TGTGCCAGCAGTTTAGTGCCCCTCAGGGTAGGTAGCGGGAGAAACGAGCAGTACTTC. Its protein is CASSLVPLRVGSGRNEQYF.

The V gene is TRBV13, the J gene TRBJ1-3; TRBD1 matches at 8 bases. V was clipped by 3 bases and J by 6 bases; unmatched bases: 19. Germline loops: CDR1 PRHDT, CDR2 FYEKMQ (reference sequence). The CDR3 runs to 19 residues. CDR3 sequence reads: CASSLTRIESTGEVNTIYF. CDR3 sequence (DNA): TGTGCCAGCAGCTTGACTCGAATCGAATCGACAGGGGAAGTAAACACCATATATTTT.